This T cell receptor beta chain stems from a study of blood T cell repertoires in COVID-19. Libraries were prepared by immunoSEQ multiplex PCR; TCRdb keeps only in-frame clonotypes and omits some of them. The sample lists fewer than 300,000 clones, about 70% occurring once. This CDR3 is 16 amino acids long. Germline V gives CDR1 SGDLS, CDR2 YYNGEE. J lost 6 bases, V lost 4 bases, and 9 bases had no gene match. V gene TRBV9 combines with J gene TRBJ2-3; 12 bases fit TRBD2. The sequence derives from a woman at least 80 years old with acute or convalescent COVID-19. The source material was peripheral blood. CDR3 sequence reads: CASSPLGLAGRDTQYF. The DNA for the CDR3 is TGTGCCAGCAGCCCCCTCGGACTAGCGGGGAGGGATACGCAGTATTTT.